This T cell receptor beta chain was found in a study of T-cell reconstitution after alpha-beta-depleted transplantation in children (dated by TCRdb to 2016 to 2017). For the study in its entirety: The study quantitatively tracked T-cell immune reconstitution after TCRalphabeta/CD19-depleted allogeneic hematopoietic cell transplantation in children using TCR repertoire profiling. The paper as a whole reports these results and caveats: The frequencies of hyperexpanded clones fell over the following months, and after one year, T-cell counts and TCRbeta diversity were mostly attributed to newly produced T cells. The apparently early recovery of alphabetaT-cell counts about two months after transplant reportedly depended on only several hundred rapidly expanded clones that came from non-depleted graft cells. In some patients, the high TCRbeta diversity seen at day 60 was put down to recipient T cells and intrathymic progenitors that had survived conditioning.

Read against the paper, the sample's treatment or condition label means: allogeneic hematopoietic cell transplantation with graft depleted of TCRalphabeta T cells and CD19 B cells. The transplant recipients were children given TCRalphabeta/CD19-depleted allogeneic hematopoietic cell grafts. The method behind the library was PCR. The sequencer was an Illumina HiSeq 2500. To normalize quantification of the TCRbeta repertoire, the TCR libraries were built with molecular barcoding that relied on unique molecular identifiers. In-frame beta chains were kept once TCRdb had trimmed the public reads at Q25 with fastp and called clones with MiXCR. Entries that share a CDR3 protein sequence are merged under the most common genes and DNA. The sample yields 95,000 to 120,000 distinct CDR3 sequences; approximately 6% were counted once. The ten largest clones capture 23% of the sample. The CDR3 has 14 amino acids, counting the end cysteine and phenylalanine. The kept DNA is CDR3 alone, 42 bases in frame from the first base. The germline V gene specifies SGHAT as CDR1 and FQNNGV as CDR2. The V end gives up 4 bases and the J end 5 bases, leaving 7 bases in the junction not matched to a gene.

This clonotype was observed many times. Its antigen is currently not known. Base qualities were left out, and no much larger clone turns up one base away. Here the sequenced sample was PBMCs, mostly from graft donor cells, taken 360 days after TCRalphabeta/CD19-depleted stem cell transplant. The chain employs TRBV11-2 and TRBJ2-7, and 8 junction bases match TRBD1. This sequence originates from a male patient under 10 years old who had a stem cell transplant for acute lymphoblastic leukemia, so the T cells may come from the graft donor. Here the CDR3 is given as CASSSNPGGNEQYF. The nucleotide sequence is TGTGCCAGCAGCTCCAATCCAGGGGGCAACGAGCAGTACTTC.